This is a list of T cell receptor beta chains from one sample in a study of T cell responses to AZD1222 COVID-19 vaccine. Method: immunoSEQ multiplex PCR; TCRdb's copy keeps in-frame clones and lacks some. Among about 72,000 clones listed, 75% to 90% were seen once. The sample consisted of peripheral blood, taken on day 0 of AZD1222 vaccination. The source of these receptors is an adult in good health. CDR3s include the opening cysteine and the closing phenylalanine or tryptophan. The order of the fields is clone size, V gene, D gene, J gene, CDR3 DNA, CDR3 protein. D genes are given only for firm matches. Some rows mark clone size as missing; the rest say once, few, many or name a class of expanded clone.

size: -; V: TRBV19; D: -; J: TRBJ2-5; DNA: TGTGCCAGTAGGGCCGGGGGCAGAGAGACCCAGTACTTC; CDR3: CASRAGGRETQYF
size: once; V: TRBV19; D: -; J: TRBJ2-3; DNA: TGTGCCAGTAGTATGTCGGGGAGCACAGATACGCAGTATTTT; CDR3: CASSMSGSTDTQYF
size: once; V: TRBV27; D: TRBD2; J: TRBJ2-3; DNA: TGTGCCAGCAGTTCATTAGCGGGGGGATCCACAGATACGCAGTATTTT; CDR3: CASSSLAGGSTDTQYF
size: once; V: TRBV7-8; D: -; J: TRBJ2-1; DNA: TGTGCCAGCAGCTCGACCCATGATACCAACTGGGATGAGCAGTTCTTC; CDR3: CASSSTHDTNWDEQFF
size: -; V: TRBV6-6; D: -; J: TRBJ1-1; DNA: TGTGCCAGCAGTTATGGGGGGCGGAACACTGAAGCTTTCTTT; CDR3: CASSYGGRNTEAFF
size: -; V: TRBV6-1; D: -; J: TRBJ1-3; DNA: TGTGCCAGCAGTGACGGGCGAAACACCATATATTTT; CDR3: CASSDGRNTIYF
size: -; V: TRBV3-1/TRBV3-2; D: -; J: TRBJ2-2; DNA: TGTGCCAGCAGCCAAGTCGGGGTCTCCGGGGAGCTGTTTTTT; CDR3: CASSQVGVSGELFF
size: few; V: TRBV19; D: -; J: TRBJ2-7; DNA: TGTGCCAGTAGTCCCCTACAGGGCGGCGAGCAGTACTTC; CDR3: CASSPLQGGEQYF
size: once; V: TRBV14; D: -; J: TRBJ2-7; DNA: TGTGCCAGCAGCCCCTCATTCTACGAGCAGTACTTC; CDR3: CASSPSFYEQYF
size: -; V: TRBV18; D: -; J: TRBJ1-2; DNA: TGTGCCAGCTCACCACCGGTACAGGATGGCTACACCTTC; CDR3: CASSPPVQDGYTF
size: -; V: TRBV18; D: -; J: TRBJ1-1; DNA: TGTGCCAGCTCATCAAGCCCGAACACTGAAGCTTTCTTT; CDR3: CASSSSPNTEAFF
size: -; V: TRBV28; D: -; J: TRBJ2-7; DNA: TGTGCCAGCAGAACTGCAGGGACCTACGAGCAGTACTTC; CDR3: CASRTAGTYEQYF
size: few; V: TRBV10-3; D: TRBD1; J: TRBJ2-1; DNA: TGTGCCATCACTGGACAGGGTCTGAGTGAGCAGTTCTTC; CDR3: CAITGQGLSEQFF
size: once; V: TRBV18; D: TRBD1; J: TRBJ1-3; DNA: TGTGCCAGCTCACAGGACAGGGACGGAAACACCATATATTTT; CDR3: CASSQDRDGNTIYF
size: -; V: TRBV9; D: -; J: TRBJ1-3; DNA: TGTGCCAGCAGCTCGGAGCCCCGGTCTCTGTCCGGAAACACCATATATTTT; CDR3: CASSSEPRSLSGNTIYF
size: -; V: TRBV7-3; D: -; J: TRBJ2-2; DNA: TGTGCCAGCAGCCCCGACAGTCTGGCCGGGGAGCTGTTTTTT; CDR3: CASSPDSLAGELFF
size: -; V: TRBV28; D: -; J: TRBJ1-1; DNA: TGTGCCAGCAGTTTAATTTTGGGGGCTGAAGCTTTCTTT; CDR3: CASSLILGAEAFF
size: once; V: TRBV29-1; D: -; J: TRBJ2-1; DNA: TGCAGCGGGAGGGACACCTACAATGAGCAGTTCTTC; CDR3: CSGRDTYNEQFF
size: -; V: TRBV6-5; D: -; J: TRBJ2-7; DNA: TGTGCCAGCCATCGAGGGCCTGGCTCGGGGCAGTACTTC; CDR3: CASHRGPGSGQYF